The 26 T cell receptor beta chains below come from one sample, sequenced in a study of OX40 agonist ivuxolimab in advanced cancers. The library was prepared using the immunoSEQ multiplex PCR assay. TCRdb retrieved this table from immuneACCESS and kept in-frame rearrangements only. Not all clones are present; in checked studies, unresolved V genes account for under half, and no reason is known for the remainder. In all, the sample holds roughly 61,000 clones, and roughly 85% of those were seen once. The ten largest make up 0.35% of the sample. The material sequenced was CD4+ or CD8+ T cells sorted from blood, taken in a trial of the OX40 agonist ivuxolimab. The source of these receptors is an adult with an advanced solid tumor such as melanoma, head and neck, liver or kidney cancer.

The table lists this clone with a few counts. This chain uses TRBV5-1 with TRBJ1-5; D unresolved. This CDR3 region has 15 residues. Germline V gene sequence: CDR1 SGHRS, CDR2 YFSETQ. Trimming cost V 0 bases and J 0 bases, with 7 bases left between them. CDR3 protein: CASSLERNSNQPQHF. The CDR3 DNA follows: TGCGCCAGCAGCTTGGAAAGGAATAGCAATCAGCCCCAGCATTTT.

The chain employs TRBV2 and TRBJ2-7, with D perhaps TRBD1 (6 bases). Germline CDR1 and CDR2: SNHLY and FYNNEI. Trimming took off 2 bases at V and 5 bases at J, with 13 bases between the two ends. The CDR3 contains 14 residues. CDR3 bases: TGTGCCAGCAGTGAATGGACAGTGGGGAACGAGCAGTACTTC. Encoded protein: CASSEWTVGNEQYF.

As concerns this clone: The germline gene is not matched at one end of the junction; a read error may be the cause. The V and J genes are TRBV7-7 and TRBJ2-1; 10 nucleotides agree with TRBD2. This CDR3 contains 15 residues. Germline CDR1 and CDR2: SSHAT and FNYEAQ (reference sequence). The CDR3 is CASSPERGGLHEQFF. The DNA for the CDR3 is TGTGCTAGCAGCCCAGAGCGGGGGGGCCTCCATGAGCAGTTCTTC.

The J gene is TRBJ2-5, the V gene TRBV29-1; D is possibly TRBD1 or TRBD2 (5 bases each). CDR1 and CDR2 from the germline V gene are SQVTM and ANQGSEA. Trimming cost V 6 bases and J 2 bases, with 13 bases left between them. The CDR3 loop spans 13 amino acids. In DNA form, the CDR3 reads TGCAGCGTCGGGGACGGCGGGCAAGAGACCCAGTACTTC. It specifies CSVGDGGQETQYF.

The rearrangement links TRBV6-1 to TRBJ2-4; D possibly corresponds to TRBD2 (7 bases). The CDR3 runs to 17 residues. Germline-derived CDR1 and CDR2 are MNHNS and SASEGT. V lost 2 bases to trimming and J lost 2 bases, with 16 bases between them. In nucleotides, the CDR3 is TGTGCCAGCAGTGAAAACGGGGGGCCGGGGTCCAAAAACATTCAGTACTTC. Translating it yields CASSENGGPGSKNIQYF.

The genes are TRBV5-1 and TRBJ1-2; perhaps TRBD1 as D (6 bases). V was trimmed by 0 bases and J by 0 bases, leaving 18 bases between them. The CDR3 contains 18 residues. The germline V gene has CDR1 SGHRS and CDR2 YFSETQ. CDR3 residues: CASSLVATGGLTNYGYTF. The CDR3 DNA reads TGCGCCAGCAGCTTGGTCGCGACAGGAGGTCTAACTAACTATGGCTACACCTTC.

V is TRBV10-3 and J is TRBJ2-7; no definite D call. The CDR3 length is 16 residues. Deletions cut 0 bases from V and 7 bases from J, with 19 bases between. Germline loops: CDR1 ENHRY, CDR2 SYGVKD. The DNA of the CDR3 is TGTGCCATCAGTGAGTCGATTTCACTGCGAGGTGGGGAGCAGTACTTC. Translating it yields CAISESISLRGGEQYF.

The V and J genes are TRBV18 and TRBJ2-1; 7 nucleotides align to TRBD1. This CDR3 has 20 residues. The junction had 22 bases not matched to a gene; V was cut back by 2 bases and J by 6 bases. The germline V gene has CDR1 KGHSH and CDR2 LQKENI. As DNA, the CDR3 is TGTGCCAGCTCACCAAAAATGACAGGGTTGGGTACTAATTTCATCAATGAGCAGTTCTTC. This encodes CASSPKMTGLGTNFINEQFF.

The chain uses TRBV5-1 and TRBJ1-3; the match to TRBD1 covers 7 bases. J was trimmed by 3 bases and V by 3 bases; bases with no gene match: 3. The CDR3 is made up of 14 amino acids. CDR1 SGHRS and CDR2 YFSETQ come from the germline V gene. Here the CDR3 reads CASSSTGNGNTIYF. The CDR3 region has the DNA TGCGCCAGCAGCTCGACAGGGAATGGAAACACCATATATTTT.

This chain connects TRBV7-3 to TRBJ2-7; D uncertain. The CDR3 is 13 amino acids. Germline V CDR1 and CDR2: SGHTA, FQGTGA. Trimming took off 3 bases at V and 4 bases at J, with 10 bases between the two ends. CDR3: CASSFPGLYEQYF. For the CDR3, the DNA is TGTGCCAGCAGCTTTCCGGGTCTATACGAGCAGTACTTC. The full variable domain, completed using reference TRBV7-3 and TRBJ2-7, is GAGVSQTPSNKVTEKGKYVELRCDPISGHTALYWYRQSLGQGPEFLIYFQGTGAADDSGLPNDRFFAVRPEGSVSTLKIQRTERGDSAVYLCASSFPGLYEQYFGPGTRLTVT.

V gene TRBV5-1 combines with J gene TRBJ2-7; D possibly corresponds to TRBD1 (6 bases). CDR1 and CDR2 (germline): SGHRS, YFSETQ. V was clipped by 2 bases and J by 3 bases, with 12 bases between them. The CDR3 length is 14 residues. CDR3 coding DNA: TGCGCCAGCAGCTTCTCCGGACAGAGCTACGAGCAGTACTTC. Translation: CASSFSGQSYEQYF.

This CDR3 is CASIRGTSNTGELFF. CDR3 coding DNA: TGTGCCAGCATAAGAGGGACAAGCAACACCGGGGAGCTGTTTTTT. This sequence joins TRBV7-9 and TRBJ2-2; TRBD1 is a possible D gene (6 bases). This CDR3 contains 15 residues. Trimming removed 7 bases from V and 2 bases from J, with 14 bases in between. CDR1 is SEHNR, CDR2 FQNEAQ, per germline (reference sequence).

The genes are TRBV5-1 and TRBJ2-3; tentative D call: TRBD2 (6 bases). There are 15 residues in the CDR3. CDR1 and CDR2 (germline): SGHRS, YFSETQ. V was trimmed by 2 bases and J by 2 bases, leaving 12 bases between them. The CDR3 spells CASSFGGLDTDTQYF. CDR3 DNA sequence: TGCGCCAGCAGCTTTGGGGGGTTGGACACAGATACGCAGTATTTT.

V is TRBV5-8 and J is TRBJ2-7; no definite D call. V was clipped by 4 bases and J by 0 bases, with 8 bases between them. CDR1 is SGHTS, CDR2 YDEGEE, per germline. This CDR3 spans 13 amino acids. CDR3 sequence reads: CASSHANSYEQYF. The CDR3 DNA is TGTGCCAGCAGCCACGCCAACTCCTACGAGCAGTACTTC.

The CDR3 sequence is CASRLDGLSYEQYF. CDR3 DNA sequence: TGTGCCAGCAGGTTGGATGGGCTTTCCTACGAGCAGTACTTC. The chain joins TRBV6-6 to TRBJ2-7; D is undetermined. The CDR3 runs 14 residues. Germline V CDR1 and CDR2: MNHNY, SVGAGI (reference sequence). V lost 6 bases and J lost 1, with 13 bases in between.

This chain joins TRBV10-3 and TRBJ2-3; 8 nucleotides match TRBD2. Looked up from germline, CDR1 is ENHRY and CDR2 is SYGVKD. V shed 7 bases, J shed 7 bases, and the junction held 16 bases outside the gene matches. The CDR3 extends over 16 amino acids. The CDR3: CAITGPPAGGPHTQYF. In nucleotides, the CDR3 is TGTGCCATCACTGGCCCCCCGGCGGGGGGCCCCCATACGCAGTATTTT.

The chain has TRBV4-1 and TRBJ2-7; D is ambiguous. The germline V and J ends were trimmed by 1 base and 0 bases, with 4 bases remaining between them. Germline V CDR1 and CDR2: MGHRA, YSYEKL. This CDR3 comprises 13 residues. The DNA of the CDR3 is TGCGCCAGCAGCCAAGGCCTCTCCTACGAGCAGTACTTC. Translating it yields CASSQGLSYEQYF.

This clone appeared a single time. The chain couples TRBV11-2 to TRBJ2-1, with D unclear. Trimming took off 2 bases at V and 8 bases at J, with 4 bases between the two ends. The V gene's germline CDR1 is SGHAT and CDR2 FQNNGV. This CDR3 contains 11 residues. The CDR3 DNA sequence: TGTGCCAGCAGCTTATACTATGAGCAGTTCTTC. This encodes CASSLYYEQFF. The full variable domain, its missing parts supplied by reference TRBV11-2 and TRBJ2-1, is EAGVAQSPRYKIIEKRQSVAFWCNPISGHATLYWYQQILGQGPKLLIQFQNNGVVDDSQLPKDRFSAERLKGVDSTLKIQPAKLEDSAVYLCASSLYYEQFFGPGTRLTVL.

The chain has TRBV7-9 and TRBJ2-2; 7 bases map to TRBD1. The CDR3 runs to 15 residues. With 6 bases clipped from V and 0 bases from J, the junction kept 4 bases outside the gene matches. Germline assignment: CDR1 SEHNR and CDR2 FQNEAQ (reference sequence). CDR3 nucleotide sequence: TGTGCCAGCAGGGGCGGACAGGCGAACACCGGGGAGCTGTTTTTT. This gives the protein CASRGGQANTGELFF.

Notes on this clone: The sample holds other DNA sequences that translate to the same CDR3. CDR3 nucleotides: TGTGCCAGCAGCGTAGCGGGGTCGAGCTCCTACAATGAGCAGTTCTTC. It translates to CASSVAGSSSYNEQFF. The chain links TRBV9 to TRBJ2-1, with D possibly TRBD2 on 5 matching bases. Trimming shortened V by 0 bases and J by 0 bases, and 10 bases separated the two germline ends. Germline values: CDR1 SGDLS, CDR2 YYNGEE. This CDR3 contains 16 residues.

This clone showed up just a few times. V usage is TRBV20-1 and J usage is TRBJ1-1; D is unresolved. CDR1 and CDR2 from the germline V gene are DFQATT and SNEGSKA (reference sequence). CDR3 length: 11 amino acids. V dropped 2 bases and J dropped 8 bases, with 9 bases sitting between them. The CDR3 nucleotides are TGCAGTGCTAGACCCGGGAGGGAAGCTTTCTTT. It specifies CSARPGREAFF.

In DNA, the CDR3 is TGTGCCATCAGTGCCCAAGGGACTAGCGGGGGAGTCGTGCTTGGGGAGCAGTACTTC. This translates into CAISAQGTSGGVVLGEQYF. J is TRBJ2-7 and V is TRBV10-3, with 14 bases lining up with TRBD2. The CDR3 extends over 19 amino acids. Germline trimming cut 4 bases from V and 7 bases from J; bases unmatched to any gene: 18. CDR1 is ENHRY and CDR2 is SYGVKD in the germline V gene.

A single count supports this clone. The CDR3 loop reads CASSLAGTVNEQFF. The CDR3 DNA sequence: TGTGCCAGCAGCTTGGCCGGGACGGTCAATGAGCAGTTCTTC. V usage is TRBV5-8 and J usage is TRBJ2-1; tentatively, D is TRBD1 or TRBD2 (5 bases each). Germline CDR1 reads SGHTS; CDR2 reads YDEGEE. The CDR3 is 14 amino acids. Deletions cut 0 bases from V and 6 bases from J, with 10 bases between.

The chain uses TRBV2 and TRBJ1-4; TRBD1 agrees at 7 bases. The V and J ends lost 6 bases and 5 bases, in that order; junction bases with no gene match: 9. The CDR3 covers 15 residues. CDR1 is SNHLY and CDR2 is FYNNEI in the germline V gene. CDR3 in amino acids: CASRSGQAQNEKLFF. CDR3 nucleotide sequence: TGTGCCAGCAGATCCGGACAGGCCCAGAATGAAAAACTGTTTTTT.

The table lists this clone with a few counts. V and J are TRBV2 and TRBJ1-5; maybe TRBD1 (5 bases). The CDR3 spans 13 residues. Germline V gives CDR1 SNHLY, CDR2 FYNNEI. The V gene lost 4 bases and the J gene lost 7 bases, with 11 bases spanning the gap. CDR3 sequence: CASSVGEGQPQHF. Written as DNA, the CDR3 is TGTGCCAGCAGTGTAGGGGAGGGACAGCCCCAGCATTTT.

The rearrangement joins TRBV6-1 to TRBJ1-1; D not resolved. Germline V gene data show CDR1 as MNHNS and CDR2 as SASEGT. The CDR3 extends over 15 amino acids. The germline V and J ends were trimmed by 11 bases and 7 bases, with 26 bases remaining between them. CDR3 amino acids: CALIPPPPLPIEAFF. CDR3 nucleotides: TGTGCCCTCATACCCCCTCCCCCCCTGCCCATTGAAGCTTTCTTT.